This section outlines one T cell receptor beta chain sequence together with its context. The data belong to a study of blood T cell repertoires in COVID-19. The authors' processing: Reference gene primer amplification gave estimated nucleated cell counts. Profiled with immunoSEQ multiplex PCR; TCRdb holds only in-frame clones, not every one. The V and J calls and clone size were taken over from that table, and D and trimming were inferred from the DNA. The sample yields 170,000 or so clones, about 90% seen once. Germline CDR1 and CDR2: LGHNA and YNFKEQ. The ends lost 0 bases at V and 2 bases at J; junction bases unmatched: 4. The CDR3 consists of 17 residues. Recruitment covered about two dozen US areas and drew participants whose ages spanned about 18 to 95 years.

This chain joins TRBV4-2 and TRBJ2-5, with TRBD2 matching over 12 bases. Specimen: PBMCs or T cells enriched from blood (not recorded which). The clonotype originates from a woman aged 50 to 60 who had recovered from COVID-19. CDR3 nucleotides: TGTGCCAGCAGCCAAGATCAGGGGACTAGCGGGCAAGAGACCCAGTACTTC. This sequence encodes CASSQDQGTSGQETQYF.